One sample yielded the 29 T cell receptor beta chains listed below, sequenced in a study of blood T cell repertoires in COVID-19. TCRdb's copy holds only in-frame clones and misses some; the assay was immunoSEQ multiplex PCR. The profile shows about 40,000 clones, more than 80% of them singletons. The sequencing sample was made of peripheral blood. Receptor source: a human donor in a cohort sampled during active or convalescent COVID-19. The donor label of this sample is uncertain.

The rearrangement uses TRBV5-1 and TRBJ2-7, with 8 nucleotides matching TRBD1. Germline loops: CDR1 SGHRS, CDR2 YFSETQ. This CDR3 has 16 residues. J was trimmed by 7 bases and V by 3 bases; bases with no gene match: 15. In DNA form, the CDR3 reads TGCGCCAGCAGCTCCCAGGTGGGACAGGTAACGGGAGAGCAGTACTTC. It encodes CASSSQVGQVTGEQYF.

The chain is built from TRBV5-5 and TRBJ2-5; TRBD1 aligns across 7 bases. In germline, CDR1 is SGHKS, CDR2 YYEKEE (reference sequence). Unmatched junction bases numbered 5, after V lost 4 bases and J lost 2 bases. CDR3 size: 14 residues. The DNA of the CDR3 is TGTGCCAGCAGCCCGGGACAGCTACAAGAGACCCAGTACTTC. The encoded protein is CASSPGQLQETQYF.

The chain is built from TRBV27 and TRBJ1-1, with 8 bases aligning to TRBD1. CDR1 is MNHEY, CDR2 SMNVEV, per germline (reference sequence). The length of the CDR3 is 14 residues. J lost 9 bases, V lost 6 bases, and 12 bases had no gene match. The CDR3 spells CASSPNLAGGKAFF. The CDR3 coding sequence is TGTGCCAGCAGCCCGAATCTGGCAGGGGGCAAAGCTTTCTTT.

This rearrangement joins TRBV4-1 to TRBJ1-2; D perhaps matches TRBD1 (6 bases). Germline CDR1 reads MGHRA; CDR2 reads YSYEKL. CDR3 length: 14 amino acids. Trimming cost V 0 bases and J 6 bases, with 11 bases left between them. The CDR3 coding sequence is TGCGCCAGCAGCCAAGAGATGGGGGGGCATGGCTACACCTTC. Protein sequence: CASSQEMGGHGYTF.

The rearrangement uses TRBV9 and TRBJ2-7; 7 bases are shared with TRBD2. The CDR3 totals 14 residues. J gave up 2 bases and V 1 base, and 3 bases lay outside the gene matches. Per the germline V gene, CDR1 is SGDLS and CDR2 is YYNGEE. The CDR3 region is CASSVLAEAYEQYF. The CDR3 DNA sequence: TGTGCCAGCAGCGTACTAGCGGAGGCCTACGAGCAGTACTTC.

This clone appeared a single time. Here the CDR3 reads CASSIGAASNEQFF. The CDR3 coding sequence is TGTGCCAGTAGTATAGGCGCGGCCTCCAATGAGCAGTTCTTC. The rearrangement uses TRBV19 and TRBJ2-1; no firm D call. V lost 1 base and J lost 6, with 10 bases in between. The germline V gene has CDR1 LNHDA and CDR2 SQIVND (reference sequence). The CDR3 spans 14 residues.

This chain links TRBV2 with TRBJ1-3, with D tentatively TRBD1 (6 bases). Germline-derived CDR1 and CDR2 are SNHLY and FYNNEI. The CDR3 covers 14 residues. The V end was cut by 6 bases, the J end by 3 bases, with 12 bases between. DNA of the CDR3: TGTGCCAGCAGCGATCAGGGGTTTGGAAACACCATATATTTT. Amino acid sequence: CASSDQGFGNTIYF. Full variable domain (rest looked up from reference TRBV2 and TRBJ1-3): EPEVTQTPSHQVTQMGQEVILRCVPISNHLYFYWYRQILGQKVEFLVSFYNNEISEKSEIFDDQFSVERPDGSNFTLKIRSTKLEDSAMYFCASSDQGFGNTIYFGEGSWLTVV.

The rearrangement uses TRBV4-3 and TRBJ1-1; D gene ambiguous. Trimming removed 0 bases from V and 11 bases from J, with 10 bases in between. This CDR3 is 12 amino acids long. From germline, CDR1 is LGHNA and CDR2 YSLEER. For the CDR3, the DNA is TGCGCCAGCAGCCAAGATCAAGGCAGGGCTTTCTTT. Its protein product is CASSQDQGRAFF.

This clone came up a few times. The rearrangement links TRBV30 to TRBJ2-3; no reliable D call. The CDR3 is made up of 16 amino acids. The germline CDR1 and CDR2 sequences are GTSNPN and SVGIG (reference sequence). The V gene lost 0 bases and the J gene lost 0 bases, with 13 bases spanning the gap. Here the CDR3 DNA reads TGTGCCTGGAGTGTACCCAGTTCCCTTAGCACAGATACGCAGTATTTT. Protein product: CAWSVPSSLSTDTQYF.

The chain has TRBV6-5 and TRBJ2-2, with 9 bases identical to TRBD1. Trimming at V came to 7 bases and at J to 9 bases, leaving 6 bases not matched to a gene. The germline V gene has CDR1 MNHEY and CDR2 SVGAGI. The CDR3 covers 13 residues. CDR3 loop: CASNWDRVRELFF. The DNA of the CDR3 is TGTGCCAGCAATTGGGACAGGGTTCGGGAGCTGTTTTTT.

The V and J genes are TRBV2 and TRBJ1-1; D is ambiguous. CDR3 size: 11 residues. V was shortened by 6 bases and J by 3 bases, with 5 bases between the two germline ends. From germline, CDR1 is SNHLY and CDR2 FYNNEI. CDR3 in amino acids: CASSPYTEAFF. The CDR3 nucleotides are TGTGCCAGCAGCCCCTACACTGAAGCTTTCTTT.

The gene calls are TRBV4-3 and TRBJ2-7, with D possibly TRBD2 on 5 matching bases. From germline, CDR1 is LGHNA and CDR2 YSLEER. V gave up 0 bases and J gave up 3 bases, with 9 bases separating them. The length of the CDR3 is 14 residues. In DNA form, the CDR3 reads TGCGCCAGCAGCCAAGAACTAGTAGACTACGAGCAGTACTTC. This encodes CASSQELVDYEQYF.

The chain links TRBV24-1 to TRBJ1-2, with 7 bases aligning to TRBD1. This CDR3 has 13 amino acids. V dropped 4 bases and J dropped 4; count of bases not matched to a gene: 2. Germline-derived CDR1 and CDR2 are KGHDR and SFDVKD. This CDR3 reads CATSEGGSYGYTF. Here the CDR3 DNA reads TGTGCCACCAGTGAAGGGGGCAGCTATGGCTACACCTTC.

The chain has TRBV6-2 or TRBV6-3 and TRBJ2-7; 14 bases line up with TRBD2. Germline CDR1 is MNHEY and CDR2 is SVGEGT. With V trimmed by 4 bases and J by 1 base, 3 bases remained unmatched. The CDR3 totals 16 residues. CDR3 in DNA: TGTGCCAGCAGTTCCGGGACTAGCGGGAGATCCTACGAGCAGTACTTC. Encoded protein: CASSSGTSGRSYEQYF.

The rearrangement joins TRBV7-8 to TRBJ1-3; perhaps TRBD1 as D (5 bases). The CDR3 is made up of 16 amino acids. CDR1 SGHVS and CDR2 FQNEAQ come from the germline V gene. V lost 5 bases to trimming and J lost 0 bases, with 14 bases between them. The CDR3, as DNA: TGTGCCAGCAGCCCCCGGACACTCCTCTCTGGAAACACCATATATTTT. This encodes CASSPRTLLSGNTIYF. The whole variable domain, filled in from reference TRBV7-8 and TRBJ1-3, reads GAGVSQSPRYKVAKRGQDVALRCDPISGHVSLFWYQQALGQGPEFLTYFQNEAQLDKSGLPSDRFFAERPEGSVSTLKIQRTQQEDSAVYLCASSPRTLLSGNTIYFGEGSWLTVV.

This chain joins TRBV9 and TRBJ1-3; TRBD1 agrees at 7 bases. J was trimmed by 1 base and V by 4 bases; bases with no gene match: 8. Germline CDR1 and CDR2: SGDLS and YYNGEE. This CDR3 is built from 16 residues. The CDR3 DNA sequence: TGTGCCAGCAGCCCCAGACAGGGTCAGTCTGGAAACACCATATATTTT. This sequence encodes CASSPRQGQSGNTIYF. The complete variable domain, with remaining parts taken from reference TRBV9 and TRBJ1-3, reads DSGVTQTPKHLITATGQRVTLRCSPRSGDLSVYWYQQSLDQGLQFLIQYYNGEERAKGNILERFSAQQFPDLHSELNLSSLELGDSALYFCASSPRQGQSGNTIYFGEGSWLTVV.

The V call is TRBV25-1, the J call TRBJ1-6; tentative D call: TRBD1 (6 bases). Deletions cut 1 base from V and 0 bases from J, with 10 bases between. Germline assignment: CDR1 MGHDK and CDR2 SYGVNS. The CDR3 sequence is 17 residues long. CDR3 nucleotides: TGTGCCAGCAGTGAATCTCAGGGGCCCTCCTATAATTCACCCCTCCACTTT. This sequence encodes CASSESQGPSYNSPLHF.

The CDR3 nucleotides read TGTGCCAGCAGTTACGAGGGTTGGACCTCCTACGAGCAGTACTTC. The encoded protein is CASSYEGWTSYEQYF. This chain joins TRBV6-2 or TRBV6-3 and TRBJ2-7; weak D call: TRBD2 (5 bases). The CDR3 has 15 residues. V dropped 2 bases and J dropped 0 bases, with 11 bases sitting between them. The germline V gene has CDR1 MNHEY and CDR2 SVGEGT.

This chain links TRBV23-1 with TRBJ1-4, with D tentatively TRBD1 (5 bases). TRBV23-1 counts as an open reading frame of uncertain function. The germline V and J ends were trimmed by 4 bases and 6 bases, with 12 bases remaining between them. The CDR3 has 14 amino acids. CDR3 residues: CASSLSSGDEKLFF. DNA for the CDR3: TGCGCCAGCAGTCTTAGCTCGGGGGATGAAAAACTGTTTTTT.

This clone occurred many times. The rearrangement uses TRBV7-2 and TRBJ2-1; 12 nucleotides match TRBD2. This CDR3 has 13 residues. In germline, CDR1 is SGHTA, CDR2 FQGNSA. V dropped 5 bases and J dropped 15; count of bases not matched to a gene: 8. The CDR3 DNA reads TGTGCCAGCAGCACAAGACTAGCGGGGGATCTGTTCTTC. It translates to CASSTRLAGDLFF. The variable domain in full, completed from reference TRBV7-2 and TRBJ2-1, reads GAGVSQSPSNKVTEKGKDVELRCDPISGHTALYWYRQSLGQGLEFLIYFQGNSAPDKSGLPSDRFSAERTGGSVSTLTIQRTQQEDSAVYLCASSTRLAGDLFFGPGTRLTVL.

This rearrangement joins TRBV5-1 to TRBJ2-5, with 8 bases that match TRBD2. CDR1 SGHRS and CDR2 YFSETQ come from the germline V gene. There are 14 residues in the CDR3. V was pared by 2 bases and J by 5 bases, with 5 bases of the junction left unmatched. CDR3 in DNA: TGCGCCAGCAGCTTAAGGACTAGCTATGAGACCCAGTACTTC. Its protein is CASSLRTSYETQYF.

CDR3 sequence reads: CASTSSPNSNQPQHF. CDR3 DNA: TGTGCCAGCACTTCATCCCCAAATAGCAATCAGCCCCAGCATTTT. The chain couples TRBV19 to TRBJ1-5; D is undetermined. Germline V gene sequence: CDR1 LNHDA, CDR2 SQIVND (reference sequence). This CDR3 has 15 amino acids. V lost 9 bases, J lost 0 bases, and 15 bases lay in between.

This rearrangement joins TRBV6-5 to TRBJ2-1; no clear D. CDR3 length: 16 amino acids. V was clipped by 0 bases and J by 0 bases, with 9 bases between them. Per the germline V gene, CDR1 is MNHEY and CDR2 is SVGAGI. The CDR3 loop reads CASSYSRRSSYNEQFF. DNA for the CDR3: TGTGCCAGCAGTTACTCGCGGCGGAGCTCCTACAATGAGCAGTTCTTC.

As DNA, the CDR3 is TGTGCCAGTAGTATTGGGGCAGGGGCCATTCAGCAGTACTTC. This translates into CASSIGAGAIQQYF. This sequence joins TRBV19 and TRBJ2-7; a weak D match, TRBD1 (6 bases). Germline V lookup: CDR1 LNHDA, CDR2 SQIVND (reference sequence). The CDR3 is 14 residues long. V lost 3 bases, J lost 8 bases, and 17 bases lay in between.

This chain links TRBV7-2 with TRBJ2-5, with 8 positions matching TRBD1. The CDR3 spans 14 residues. The germline V gene encodes CDR1 SGHTA and CDR2 FQGNSA. Trimming removed 2 bases from V and 2 bases from J; junction bases left unmatched: 1. CDR3 loop: CASSLTGGQETQYF. The CDR3 coding sequence is TGTGCCAGCAGCTTAACAGGGGGGCAAGAGACCCAGTACTTC.

The chain employs TRBV6-5 and TRBJ2-3; D is unresolved. Germline V CDR1 and CDR2: MNHEY, SVGAGI. The CDR3 has 12 amino acids. V lost 7 bases, J lost 8 bases, and 13 bases lay in between. The CDR3 loop reads CASTVSSGTQYF. The CDR3 coding sequence is TGTGCCAGCACGGTTAGTAGTGGTACGCAGTATTTT.

The chain recombines TRBV5-6 with TRBJ1-2, with no clear D. Trimming stripped 4 bases from V and 2 bases from J, with 6 bases between. The CDR3 extends over 12 amino acids. CDR1 and CDR2 from the germline V gene are SGHDT and YYEEEE. The CDR3 reads CASSDKNYGYTF. The CDR3 DNA reads TGTGCCAGCAGCGACAAAAACTATGGCTACACCTTC.

The chain has TRBV11-3 and TRBJ2-5, with D possibly matching TRBD2 (5 bases). The germline CDR1 and CDR2 sequences are SGHNT and YENEEA. The CDR3 loop spans 15 amino acids. V was cut by 0 bases and J by 4 bases, with 12 bases left in between. CDR3 DNA sequence: TGTGCCAGCAGCTTAGATAGGATGAGGGTAGAGACCCAGTACTTC. Translated: CASSLDRMRVETQYF.

This sequence joins TRBV2 and TRBJ2-5, with TRBD2 identical over 8 bases. Germline-derived CDR1 and CDR2 are SNHLY and FYNNEI. The CDR3 sequence is 15 residues long. With 6 bases clipped from V and 5 bases from J, the junction kept 11 bases outside the gene matches. In DNA, the CDR3 is TGTGCCAGCAGGGAAAAAACAGCGGGAGAGGAGACCCAGTACTTC. Translating gives CASREKTAGEETQYF.